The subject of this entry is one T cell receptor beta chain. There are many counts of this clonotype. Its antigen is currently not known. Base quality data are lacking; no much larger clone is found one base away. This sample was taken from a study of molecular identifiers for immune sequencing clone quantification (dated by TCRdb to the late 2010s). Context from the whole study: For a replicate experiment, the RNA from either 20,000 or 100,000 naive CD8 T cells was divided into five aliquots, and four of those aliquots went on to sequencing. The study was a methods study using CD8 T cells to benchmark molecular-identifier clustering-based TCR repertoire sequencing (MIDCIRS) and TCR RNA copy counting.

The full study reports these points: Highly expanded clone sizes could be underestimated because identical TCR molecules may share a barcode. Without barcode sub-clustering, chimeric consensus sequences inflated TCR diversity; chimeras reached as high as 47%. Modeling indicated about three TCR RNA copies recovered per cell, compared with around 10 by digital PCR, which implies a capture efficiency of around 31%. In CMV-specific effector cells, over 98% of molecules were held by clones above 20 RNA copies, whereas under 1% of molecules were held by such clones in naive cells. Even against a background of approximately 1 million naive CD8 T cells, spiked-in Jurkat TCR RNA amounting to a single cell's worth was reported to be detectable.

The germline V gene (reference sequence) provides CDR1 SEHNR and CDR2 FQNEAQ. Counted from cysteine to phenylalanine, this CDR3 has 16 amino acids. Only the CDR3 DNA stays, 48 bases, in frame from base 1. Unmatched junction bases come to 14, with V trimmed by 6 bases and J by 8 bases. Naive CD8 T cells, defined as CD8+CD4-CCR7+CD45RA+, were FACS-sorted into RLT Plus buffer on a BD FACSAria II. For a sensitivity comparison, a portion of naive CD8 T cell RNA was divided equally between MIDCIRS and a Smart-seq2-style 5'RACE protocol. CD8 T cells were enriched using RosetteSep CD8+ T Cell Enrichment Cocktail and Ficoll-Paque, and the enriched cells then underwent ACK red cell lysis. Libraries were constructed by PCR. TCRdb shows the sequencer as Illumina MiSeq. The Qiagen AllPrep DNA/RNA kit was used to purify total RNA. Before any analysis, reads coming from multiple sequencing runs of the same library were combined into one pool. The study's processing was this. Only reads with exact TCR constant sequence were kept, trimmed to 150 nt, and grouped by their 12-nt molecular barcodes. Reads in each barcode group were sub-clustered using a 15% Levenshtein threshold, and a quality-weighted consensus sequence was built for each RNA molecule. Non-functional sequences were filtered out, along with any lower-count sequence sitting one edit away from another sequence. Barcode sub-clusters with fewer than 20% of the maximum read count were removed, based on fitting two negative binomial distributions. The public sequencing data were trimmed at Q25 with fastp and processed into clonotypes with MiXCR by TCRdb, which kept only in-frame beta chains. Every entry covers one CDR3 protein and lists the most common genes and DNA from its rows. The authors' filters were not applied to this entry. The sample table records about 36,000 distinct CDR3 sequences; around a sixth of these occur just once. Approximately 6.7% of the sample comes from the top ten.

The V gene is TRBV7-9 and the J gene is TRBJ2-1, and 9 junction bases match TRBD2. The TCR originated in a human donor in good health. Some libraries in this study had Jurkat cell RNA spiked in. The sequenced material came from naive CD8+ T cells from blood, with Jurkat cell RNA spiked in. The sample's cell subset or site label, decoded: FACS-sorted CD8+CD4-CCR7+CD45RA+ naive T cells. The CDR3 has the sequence CASRILGSGRRDEQFF. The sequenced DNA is TGTGCCAGCAGGATTCTGGGTAGCGGGAGACGAGATGAGCAGTTCTTC.